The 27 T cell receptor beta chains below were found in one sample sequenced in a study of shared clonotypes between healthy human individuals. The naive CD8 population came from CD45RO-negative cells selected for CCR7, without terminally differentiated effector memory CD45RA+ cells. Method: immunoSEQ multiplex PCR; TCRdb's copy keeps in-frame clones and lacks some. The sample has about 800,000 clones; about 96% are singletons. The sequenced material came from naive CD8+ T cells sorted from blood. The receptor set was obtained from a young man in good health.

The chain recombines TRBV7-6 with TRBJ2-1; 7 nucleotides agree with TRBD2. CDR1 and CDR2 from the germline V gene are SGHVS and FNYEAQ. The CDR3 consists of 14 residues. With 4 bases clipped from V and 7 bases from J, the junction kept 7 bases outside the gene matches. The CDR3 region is CASSYIAGGNEQFF. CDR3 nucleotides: TGTGCCAGCAGCTACATAGCGGGTGGGAATGAGCAGTTCTTC.

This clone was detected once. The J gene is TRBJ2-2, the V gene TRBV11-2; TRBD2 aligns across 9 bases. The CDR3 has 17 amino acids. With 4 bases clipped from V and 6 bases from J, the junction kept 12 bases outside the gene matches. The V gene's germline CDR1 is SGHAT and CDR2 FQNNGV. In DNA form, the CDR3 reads TGTGCCAGCAGCTCGGGACTAGCCGGAGTGTTCGCCGGGGAGCTGTTTTTT. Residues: CASSSGLAGVFAGELFF.

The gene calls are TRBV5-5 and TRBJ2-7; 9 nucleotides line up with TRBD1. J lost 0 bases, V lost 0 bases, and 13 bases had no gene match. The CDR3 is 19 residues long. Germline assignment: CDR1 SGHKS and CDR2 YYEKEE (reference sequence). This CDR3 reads CASSLAGGTGLSVSYEQYF. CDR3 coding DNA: TGTGCCAGCAGCTTGGCCGGGGGGACAGGGTTATCGGTCTCCTACGAGCAGTACTTC.

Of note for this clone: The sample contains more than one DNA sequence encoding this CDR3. Written as DNA, the CDR3 is TGCGCCAGCAGCCAGGGGACTAGCTCCTACAATGAGCAGTTCTTC. Its protein is CASSQGTSSYNEQFF. The chain uses TRBV4-1 and TRBJ2-1; 8 nucleotides line up with TRBD2. V trimming: 3 bases; J trimming: 0 bases; junction bases outside the gene matches: 1. The CDR3 contains 15 residues. CDR1 is MGHRA and CDR2 is YSYEKL in the germline V gene.

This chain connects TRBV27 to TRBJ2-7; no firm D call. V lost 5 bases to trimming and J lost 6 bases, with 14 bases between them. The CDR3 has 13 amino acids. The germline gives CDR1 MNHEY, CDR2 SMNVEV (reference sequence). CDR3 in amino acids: CASSALVDFEQYF. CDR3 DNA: TGTGCCAGCAGTGCCTTAGTGGATTTCGAGCAGTACTTC.

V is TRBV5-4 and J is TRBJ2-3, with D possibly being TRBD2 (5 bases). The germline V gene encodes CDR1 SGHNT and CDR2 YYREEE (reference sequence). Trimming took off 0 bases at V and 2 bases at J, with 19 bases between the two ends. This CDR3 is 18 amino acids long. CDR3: CASSLEGGMGSLTDTQYF. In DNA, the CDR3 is TGTGCCAGCAGCTTGGAAGGAGGAATGGGCAGTCTCACAGATACGCAGTATTTT.

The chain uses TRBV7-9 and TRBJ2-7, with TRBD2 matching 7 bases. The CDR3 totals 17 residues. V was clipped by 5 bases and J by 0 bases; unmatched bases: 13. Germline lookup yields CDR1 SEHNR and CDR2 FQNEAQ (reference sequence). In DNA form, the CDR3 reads TGTGCCAGCAGCGCTGGTTGGGCGGGAGAGAGCTCCTACGAGCAGTACTTC. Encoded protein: CASSAGWAGESSYEQYF.

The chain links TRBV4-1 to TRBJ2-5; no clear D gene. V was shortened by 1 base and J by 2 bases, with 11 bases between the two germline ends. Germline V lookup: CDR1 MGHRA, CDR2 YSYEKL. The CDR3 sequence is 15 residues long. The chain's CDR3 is CASSQVYPEQETQYF. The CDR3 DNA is TGCGCCAGCAGCCAAGTCTATCCAGAACAAGAGACCCAGTACTTC.

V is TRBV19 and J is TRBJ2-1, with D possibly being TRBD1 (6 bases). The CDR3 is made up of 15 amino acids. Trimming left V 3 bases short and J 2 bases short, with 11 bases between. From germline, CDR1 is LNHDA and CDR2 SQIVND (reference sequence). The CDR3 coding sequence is TGTGCCAGTAGTATCTCTGGGGGCACCTACAATGAGCAGTTCTTC. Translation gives CASSISGGTYNEQFF.

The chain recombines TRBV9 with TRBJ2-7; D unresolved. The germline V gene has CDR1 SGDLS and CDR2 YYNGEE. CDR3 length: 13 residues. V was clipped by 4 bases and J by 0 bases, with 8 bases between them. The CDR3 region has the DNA TGTGCCAGCAGCCCCCCCAACTCCTACGAGCAGTACTTC. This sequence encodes CASSPPNSYEQYF.

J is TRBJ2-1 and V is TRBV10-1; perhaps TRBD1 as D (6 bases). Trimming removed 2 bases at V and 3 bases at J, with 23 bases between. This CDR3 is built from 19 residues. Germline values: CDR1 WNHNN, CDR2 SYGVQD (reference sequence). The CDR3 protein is CASSELCLLPRGYYNEQFF. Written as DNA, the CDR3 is TGCGCCAGCAGTGAGCTGTGTCTTCTACCGAGGGGGTACTACAATGAGCAGTTCTTC.

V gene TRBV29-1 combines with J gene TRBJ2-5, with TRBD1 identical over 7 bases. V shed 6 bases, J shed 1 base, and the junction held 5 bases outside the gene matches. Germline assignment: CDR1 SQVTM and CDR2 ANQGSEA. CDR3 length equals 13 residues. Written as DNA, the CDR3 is TGCAGCGTCGATTGGACAGGCCAAGAGACCCAGTACTTC. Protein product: CSVDWTGQETQYF. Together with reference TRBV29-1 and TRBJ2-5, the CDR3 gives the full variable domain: SAVISQKPSRDICQRGTSLTIQCQVDSQVTMMFWYRQQPGQSLTLIATANQGSEATYESGFVIDKFPISRPNLTFSTLTVSNMSPEDSSIYLCSVDWTGQETQYFGPGTRLLVL.

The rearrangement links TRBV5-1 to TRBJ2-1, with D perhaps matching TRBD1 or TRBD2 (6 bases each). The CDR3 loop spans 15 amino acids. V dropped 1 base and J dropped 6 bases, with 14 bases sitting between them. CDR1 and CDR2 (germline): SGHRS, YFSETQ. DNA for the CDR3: TGCGCCAGCAGCTTGATAGGGGGGAGTAGCAATGAGCAGTTCTTC. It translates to CASSLIGGSSNEQFF.

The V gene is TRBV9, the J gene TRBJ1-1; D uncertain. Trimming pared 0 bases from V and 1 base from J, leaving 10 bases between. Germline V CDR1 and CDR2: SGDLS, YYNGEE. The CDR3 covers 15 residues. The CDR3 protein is CASSVVGYSNTEAFF. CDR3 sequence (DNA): TGTGCCAGCAGCGTAGTGGGCTACTCGAACACTGAAGCTTTCTTT.

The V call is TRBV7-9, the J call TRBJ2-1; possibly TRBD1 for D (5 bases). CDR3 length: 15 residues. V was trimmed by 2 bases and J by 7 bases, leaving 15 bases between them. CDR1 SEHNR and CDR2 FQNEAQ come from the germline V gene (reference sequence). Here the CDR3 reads CASSLITGDRNEQFF. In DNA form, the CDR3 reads TGTGCCAGCAGCTTAATAACAGGAGATAGGAATGAGCAGTTCTTC.

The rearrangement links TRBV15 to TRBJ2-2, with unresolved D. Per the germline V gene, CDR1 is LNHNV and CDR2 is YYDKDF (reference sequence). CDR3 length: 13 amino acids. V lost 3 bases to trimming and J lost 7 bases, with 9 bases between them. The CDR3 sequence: CATSSELDGELFF. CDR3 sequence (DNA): TGTGCCACCAGCAGTGAACTTGACGGGGAGCTGTTTTTT.

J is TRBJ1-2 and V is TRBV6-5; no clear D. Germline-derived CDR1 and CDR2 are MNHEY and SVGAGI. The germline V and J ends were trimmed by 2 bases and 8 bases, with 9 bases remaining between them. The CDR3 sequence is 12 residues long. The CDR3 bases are TGTGCCAGCAGTTACCCGGGATGGGGCTACACCTTC. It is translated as CASSYPGWGYTF.

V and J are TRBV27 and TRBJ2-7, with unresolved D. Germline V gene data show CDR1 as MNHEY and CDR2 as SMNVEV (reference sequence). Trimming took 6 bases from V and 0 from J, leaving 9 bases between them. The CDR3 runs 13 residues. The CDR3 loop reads CASSALGSYEQYF. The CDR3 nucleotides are TGTGCCAGCAGCGCATTAGGCTCCTACGAGCAGTACTTC.

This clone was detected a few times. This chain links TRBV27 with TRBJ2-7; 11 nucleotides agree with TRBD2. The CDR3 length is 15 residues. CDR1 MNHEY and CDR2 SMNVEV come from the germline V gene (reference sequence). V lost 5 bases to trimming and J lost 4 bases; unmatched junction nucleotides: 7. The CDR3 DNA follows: TGTGCCAGCAGTACCGGGACTAGCGGCGTTTACGAGCAGTACTTC. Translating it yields CASSTGTSGVYEQYF.

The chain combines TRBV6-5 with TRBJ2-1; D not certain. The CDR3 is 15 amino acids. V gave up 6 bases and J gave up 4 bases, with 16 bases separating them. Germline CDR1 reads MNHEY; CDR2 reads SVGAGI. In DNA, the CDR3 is TGTGCCAGCAGCCTCGTTATGAACGGTTACAATGAGCAGTTCTTC. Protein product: CASSLVMNGYNEQFF.

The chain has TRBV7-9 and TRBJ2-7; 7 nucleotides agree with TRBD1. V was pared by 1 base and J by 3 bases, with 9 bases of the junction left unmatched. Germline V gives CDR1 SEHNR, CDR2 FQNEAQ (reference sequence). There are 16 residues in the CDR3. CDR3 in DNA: TGTGCCAGCAGCTTAGTGTCTGGCAGGGGGTTCTACGAGCAGTACTTC. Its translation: CASSLVSGRGFYEQYF.

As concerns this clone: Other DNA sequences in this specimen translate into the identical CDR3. The CDR3 coding sequence is TGTGCCAGCAGCGTAGGCGGGGTCGGCACAGATACGCAGTATTTT. Translation gives CASSVGGVGTDTQYF. The rearrangement links TRBV9 to TRBJ2-3; D might be TRBD2 (6 bases). Germline CDR1 SGDLS, CDR2 YYNGEE. CDR3 length equals 15 residues. Trimming left V 0 bases short and J 1 base short, with 9 bases between.

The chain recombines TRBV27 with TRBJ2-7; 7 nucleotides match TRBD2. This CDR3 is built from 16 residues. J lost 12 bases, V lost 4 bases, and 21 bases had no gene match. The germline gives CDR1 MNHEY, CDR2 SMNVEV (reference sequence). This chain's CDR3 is CASSSRPWGGVSRLYF. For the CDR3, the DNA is TGTGCCAGCAGTTCGAGGCCCTGGGGAGGGGTCTCAAGGCTGTACTTC.

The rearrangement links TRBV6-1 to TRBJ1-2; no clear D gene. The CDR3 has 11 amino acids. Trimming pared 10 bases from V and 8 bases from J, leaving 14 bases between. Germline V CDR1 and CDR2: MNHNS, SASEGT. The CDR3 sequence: CATRGQLGYTF. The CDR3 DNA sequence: TGTGCCACACGAGGGCAGTTGGGCTACACCTTC.

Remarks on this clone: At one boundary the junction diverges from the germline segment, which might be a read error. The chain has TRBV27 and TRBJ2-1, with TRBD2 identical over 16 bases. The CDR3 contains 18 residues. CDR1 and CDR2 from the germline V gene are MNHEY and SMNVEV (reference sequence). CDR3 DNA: TGTGCCGGCAGTTTGCCGGGACTAGCGGGAGGGCTATACAATGAGCAGTTCTTC. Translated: CAGSLPGLAGGLYNEQFF.

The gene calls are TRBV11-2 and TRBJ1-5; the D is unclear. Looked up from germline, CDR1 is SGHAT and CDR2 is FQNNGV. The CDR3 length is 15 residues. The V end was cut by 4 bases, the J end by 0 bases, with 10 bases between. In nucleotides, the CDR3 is TGTGCCAGCAGCTACGAGGTGGGTAGCAATCAGCCCCAGCATTTT. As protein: CASSYEVGSNQPQHF.

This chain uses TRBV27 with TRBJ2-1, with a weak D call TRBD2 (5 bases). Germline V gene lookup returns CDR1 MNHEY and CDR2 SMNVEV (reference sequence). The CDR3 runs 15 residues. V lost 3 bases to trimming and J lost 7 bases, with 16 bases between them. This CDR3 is CASSFSGLPGNEQFF. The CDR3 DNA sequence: TGTGCCAGCAGTTTTTCTGGCCTTCCGGGGAATGAGCAGTTCTTC.